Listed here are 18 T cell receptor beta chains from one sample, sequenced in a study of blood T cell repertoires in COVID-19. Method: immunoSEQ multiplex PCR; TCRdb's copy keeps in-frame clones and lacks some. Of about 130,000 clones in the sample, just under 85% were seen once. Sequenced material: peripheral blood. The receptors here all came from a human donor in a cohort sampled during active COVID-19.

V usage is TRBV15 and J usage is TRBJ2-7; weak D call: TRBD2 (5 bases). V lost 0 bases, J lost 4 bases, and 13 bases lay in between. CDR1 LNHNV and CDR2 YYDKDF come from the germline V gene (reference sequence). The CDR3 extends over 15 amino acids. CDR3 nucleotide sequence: TGTGCCACCAGCAGAGATCTGGACGGGGTTTACGAGCAGTACTTC. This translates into CATSRDLDGVYEQYF.

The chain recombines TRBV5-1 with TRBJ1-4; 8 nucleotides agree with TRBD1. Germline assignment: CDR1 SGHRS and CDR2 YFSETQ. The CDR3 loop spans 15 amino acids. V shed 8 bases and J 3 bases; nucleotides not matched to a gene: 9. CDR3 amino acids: CASSRDRSSNEKLFF. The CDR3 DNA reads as TGCGCCAGTAGCCGGGACAGGAGCTCTAATGAAAAACTGTTTTTT.

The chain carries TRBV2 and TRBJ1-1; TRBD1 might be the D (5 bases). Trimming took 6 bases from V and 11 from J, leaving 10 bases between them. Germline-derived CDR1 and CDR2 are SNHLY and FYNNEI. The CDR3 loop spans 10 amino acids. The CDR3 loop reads CASSGAGAFF. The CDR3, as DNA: TGTGCCAGCAGCGGGGCGGGGGCTTTCTTT. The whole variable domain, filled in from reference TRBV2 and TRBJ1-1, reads EPEVTQTPSHQVTQMGQEVILRCVPISNHLYFYWYRQILGQKVEFLVSFYNNEISEKSEIFDDQFSVERPDGSNFTLKIRSTKLEDSAMYFCASSGAGAFFGQGTRLTVV.

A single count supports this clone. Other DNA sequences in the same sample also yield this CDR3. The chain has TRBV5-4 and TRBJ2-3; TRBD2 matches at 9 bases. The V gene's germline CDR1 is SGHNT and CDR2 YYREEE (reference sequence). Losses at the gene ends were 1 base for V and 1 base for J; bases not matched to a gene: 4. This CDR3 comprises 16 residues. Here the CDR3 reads CASSLRLAGGTDTQYF. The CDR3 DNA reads TGTGCCAGCAGCTTGCGATTAGCGGGGGGCACAGATACGCAGTATTTT.

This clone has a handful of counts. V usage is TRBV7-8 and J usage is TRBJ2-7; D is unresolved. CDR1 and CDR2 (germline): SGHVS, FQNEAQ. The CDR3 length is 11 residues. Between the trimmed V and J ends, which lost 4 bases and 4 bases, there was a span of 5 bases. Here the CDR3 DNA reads TGTGCCAGCAGCTCCGAGTACGAGCAGTACTTC. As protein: CASSSEYEQYF.

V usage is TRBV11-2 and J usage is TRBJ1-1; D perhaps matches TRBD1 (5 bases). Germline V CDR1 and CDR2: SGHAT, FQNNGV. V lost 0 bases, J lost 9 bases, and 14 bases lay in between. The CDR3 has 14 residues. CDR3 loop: CASSLDLSGGKAFF. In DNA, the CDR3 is TGTGCCAGCAGCTTAGATTTGTCGGGGGGAAAAGCTTTCTTT. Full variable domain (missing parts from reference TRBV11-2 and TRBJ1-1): EAGVAQSPRYKIIEKRQSVAFWCNPISGHATLYWYQQILGQGPKLLIQFQNNGVVDDSQLPKDRFSAERLKGVDSTLKIQPAKLEDSAVYLCASSLDLSGGKAFFGQGTRLTVV.

The DNA of the CDR3 is TGTGCCAGTGAAGCCGGCTCCTATAATTCACCCCTCCACTTT. It translates to CASEAGSYNSPLHF. The genes are TRBV19 and TRBJ1-6; D gene ambiguous. V was clipped by 8 bases and J by 0 bases, with 8 bases between them. This CDR3 has 14 residues. Per germline, CDR1 LNHDA and CDR2 SQIVND (reference sequence).

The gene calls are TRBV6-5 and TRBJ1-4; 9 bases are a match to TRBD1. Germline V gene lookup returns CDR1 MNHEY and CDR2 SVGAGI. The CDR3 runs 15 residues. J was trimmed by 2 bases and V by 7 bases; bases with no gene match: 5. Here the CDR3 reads CASKPGQGTNEKLFF. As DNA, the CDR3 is TGTGCCAGCAAACCCGGACAGGGGACTAATGAAAAACTGTTTTTT.

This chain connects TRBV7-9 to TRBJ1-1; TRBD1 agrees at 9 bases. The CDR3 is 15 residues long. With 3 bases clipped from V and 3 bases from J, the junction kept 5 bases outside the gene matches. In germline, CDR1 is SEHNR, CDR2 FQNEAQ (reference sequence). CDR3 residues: CASSLGTGRDTEAFF. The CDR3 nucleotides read TGTGCCAGCAGCTTGGGGACAGGGAGGGACACTGAAGCTTTCTTT. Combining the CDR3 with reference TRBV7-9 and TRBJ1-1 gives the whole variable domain DTGVSQNPRHKITKRGQNVTFRCDPISEHNRLYWYRQTLGQGPEFLTYFQNEAQLEKSRLLSDRFSAERPKGSFSTLEIQRTEQGDSAMYLCASSLGTGRDTEAFFGQGTRLTVV.

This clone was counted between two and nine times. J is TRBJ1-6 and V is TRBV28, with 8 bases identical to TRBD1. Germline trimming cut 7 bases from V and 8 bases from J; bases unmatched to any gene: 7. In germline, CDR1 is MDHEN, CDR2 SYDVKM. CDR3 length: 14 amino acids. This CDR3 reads CASITGQGYSPLHF. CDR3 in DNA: TGTGCCAGCATCACAGGACAGGGATATTCACCCCTCCACTTT.

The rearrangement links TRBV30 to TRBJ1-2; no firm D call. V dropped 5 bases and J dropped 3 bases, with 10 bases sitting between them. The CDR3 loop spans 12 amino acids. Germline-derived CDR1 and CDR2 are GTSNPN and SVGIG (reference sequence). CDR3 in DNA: TGTGCCTGGCTTCAGGAGGACTATGGCTACACCTTC. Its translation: CAWLQEDYGYTF.

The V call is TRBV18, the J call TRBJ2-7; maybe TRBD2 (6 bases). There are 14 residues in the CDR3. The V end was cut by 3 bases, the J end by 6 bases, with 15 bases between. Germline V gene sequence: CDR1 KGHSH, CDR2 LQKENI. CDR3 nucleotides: TGTGCCAGCTCACCTCTGGGGGGTCGGGGCGAGCAGTACTTC. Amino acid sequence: CASSPLGGRGEQYF. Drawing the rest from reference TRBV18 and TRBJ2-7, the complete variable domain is NAGVMQNPRHLVRRRGQEARLRCSPMKGHSHVYWYRQLPEEGLKFMVYLQKENIIDESGMPKERFSAEFPKEGPSILRIQQVVRGDSAAYFCASSPLGGRGEQYFGPGTRLTVT.

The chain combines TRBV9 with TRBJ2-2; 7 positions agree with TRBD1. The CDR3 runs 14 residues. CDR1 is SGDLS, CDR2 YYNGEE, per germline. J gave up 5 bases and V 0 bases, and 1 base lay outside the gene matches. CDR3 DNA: TGTGCCAGCAGCGTAGGACAGGGTACCGGGGAGCTGTTTTTT. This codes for CASSVGQGTGELFF.

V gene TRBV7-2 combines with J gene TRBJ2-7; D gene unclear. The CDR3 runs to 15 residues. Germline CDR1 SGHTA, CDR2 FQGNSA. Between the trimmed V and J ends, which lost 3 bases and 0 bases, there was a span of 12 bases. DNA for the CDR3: TGTGCCAGCAGCTTTCTAGTCTCGAGCTCCTACGAGCAGTACTTC. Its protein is CASSFLVSSSYEQYF.

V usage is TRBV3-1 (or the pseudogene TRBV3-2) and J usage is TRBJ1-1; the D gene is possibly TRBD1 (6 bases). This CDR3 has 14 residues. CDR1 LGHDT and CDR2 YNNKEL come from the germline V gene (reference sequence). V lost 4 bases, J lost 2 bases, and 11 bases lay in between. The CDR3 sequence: CASSRGQTNTEAFF. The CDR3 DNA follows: TGTGCCAGCAGCCGAGGACAGACAAACACTGAAGCTTTCTTT.

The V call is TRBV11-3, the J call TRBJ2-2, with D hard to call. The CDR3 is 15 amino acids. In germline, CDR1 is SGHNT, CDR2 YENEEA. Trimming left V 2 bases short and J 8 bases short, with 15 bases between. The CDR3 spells CASSLHSFRGGELFF. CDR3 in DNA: TGTGCCAGCAGCTTACATTCGTTCAGAGGTGGGGAGCTGTTTTTT.

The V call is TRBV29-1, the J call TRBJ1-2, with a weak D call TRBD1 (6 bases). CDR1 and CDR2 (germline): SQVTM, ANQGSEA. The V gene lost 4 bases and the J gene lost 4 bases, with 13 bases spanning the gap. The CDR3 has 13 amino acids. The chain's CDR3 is CSVGGGEGYGYTF. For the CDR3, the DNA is TGCAGCGTTGGGGGGGGCGAGGGCTATGGCTACACCTTC.

The CDR3 bases are TGTGCCAGCATCCGGAACACTGAAGCTTTCTTT. It translates to CASIRNTEAFF. The chain couples TRBV27 to TRBJ1-1; D not resolved. The CDR3 loop spans 11 amino acids. Germline-derived CDR1 and CDR2 are MNHEY and SMNVEV (reference sequence). V was pared by 7 bases and J by 1 base, with 4 bases between.